This T cell receptor beta chain was sequenced in a study of cytomegalovirus exposure and HLA in healthy donors. Amplification used 60 Vbeta primers and 13 Jbeta primers. The method was immunoSEQ multiplex PCR; TCRdb's version includes in-frame clones alone and lacks a portion of them. Found here are about 160,000 clones, approximately 84% of them singletons; the top ten hold more than 2%. The V and J ends lost 6 bases and 0 bases respectively, with 17 bases between them. Germline V lookup: CDR1 LNHDA, CDR2 SQIVND (reference sequence). The CDR3 consists of 16 residues. This sequence joins TRBV19 and TRBJ1-1; D is perhaps TRBD1 (5 bases). The specimen was PBMCs. This clonotype was sampled from a young man in good health and CMV-seropositive. The CDR3 region is CASRLGTGIMNTEAFF. The CDR3, as DNA: TGTGCCAGTAGACTGGGGACTGGAATTATGAACACTGAAGCTTTCTTT.